This passage covers 23 T cell receptor beta chains from one sample sequenced in a study of T cells after posttransplantation cyclophosphamide. Repertoires were generated with immunoSEQ multiplex PCR, while TCRdb's copy carries only in-frame clones and drops some. Altogether tens of thousands of clones were found in the sample, and no singletons occur. The sequenced sample was PBMCs. These receptors came from a man between 50 and 59 years old in good health, CMV-negative, and a related stem cell transplant donor.

The sample holds many counts of this clone. This sequence joins TRBV21-1 and TRBJ1-5; the D call of TRBD1 is as the table states it, not checked on the DNA. TRBV21-1 is reported as a pseudogene. The CDR3 sequence is 15 residues long. The CDR3, as DNA: TGTGCCAACACTCGAGAGGGACAGGGTCATCAGCCCCAGCATTTT. Residues: CANTREGQGHQPQHF.

This clone was recorded at least ten times. The V and J genes are TRBV7-3 and TRBJ2-2; D is unresolved. Trimming removed 5 bases from V and 7 bases from J, with 14 bases in between. CDR3 length: 14 residues. The germline V gene encodes CDR1 SGHTA and CDR2 FQGTGA. CDR3 loop: CASSPLAAGGELFF. In DNA, the CDR3 is TGTGCCAGCAGCCCTCTTGCAGCAGGCGGGGAGCTGTTTTTT.

This clone was observed at least ten times. The chain carries TRBV10-3 and TRBJ2-1, with TRBD1 matching over 7 bases. Looked up from germline, CDR1 is ENHRY and CDR2 is SYGVKD. The CDR3 sequence is 13 residues long. J gave up 6 bases and V 6 bases, and 5 bases lay outside the gene matches. The CDR3 region has the DNA TGTGCCATCAGGAATACAGGGGTCAATGAGCAGTTCTTC. Translating gives CAIRNTGVNEQFF.

Many counts were recorded for this clone. The genes are TRBV7-9 and TRBJ2-5; 10 positions match TRBD2. Germline loops: CDR1 SEHNR, CDR2 FQNEAQ (reference sequence). This CDR3 is 17 amino acids long. The junction had 10 bases not matched to a gene; V was cut back by 2 bases and J by 4 bases. The CDR3 loop is CASSLIQTSGISETQYF. The CDR3 DNA is TGTGCCAGCAGCTTAATACAAACTAGCGGGATCTCAGAGACCCAGTACTTC.

This clone came up many times. The chain joins TRBV5-1 to TRBJ2-1, with D perhaps TRBD1 (6 bases). This CDR3 comprises 15 residues. Germline V CDR1 and CDR2: SGHRS, YFSETQ. The V end was cut by 5 bases, the J end by 2 bases, with 14 bases between. The CDR3 bases are TGCGCCAGCAGGCTCTCAGGGGTCACCTACAATGAGCAGTTCTTC. It specifies CASRLSGVTYNEQFF.

This clone has at least ten counts. The chain recombines TRBV30 with TRBJ1-2; D is perhaps TRBD1 (5 bases). This CDR3 contains 12 residues. Germline CDR1 reads GTSNPN; CDR2 reads SVGIG (reference sequence). With 5 bases removed from V and 6 bases from J, the gap between germline ends came to 13 bases. The DNA of the CDR3 is TGTGCCTGGGACCTCCCGGGGGATGGCTACACCTTC. It translates to CAWDLPGDGYTF.

This clone has at least ten counts. The chain uses TRBV11-3 and TRBJ2-7; D possibly corresponds to TRBD1 (7 bases). This CDR3 region has 15 residues. Germline V gene lookup returns CDR1 SGHNT and CDR2 YENEEA. With 5 bases removed from V and 3 bases from J, the gap between germline ends came to 17 bases. DNA for the CDR3: TGTGCCAGCAGCCCGAGGGGGGACAGACACTACGAGCAGTACTTC. This sequence encodes CASSPRGDRHYEQYF.

This clone was counted ten times or more. This chain joins TRBV4-1 and TRBJ1-1, with 9 bases aligning to TRBD1. The CDR3 contains 17 residues. V shed 4 bases, J shed 9 bases, and the junction held 18 bases outside the gene matches. CDR1 MGHRA and CDR2 YSYEKL come from the germline V gene. The CDR3 is CASSRLPRTGDGGKAFF. In DNA form, the CDR3 reads TGCGCCAGCAGCCGCTTGCCCCGGACAGGGGATGGGGGTAAAGCTTTCTTT.

This clone has a count of ten or more. This rearrangement joins TRBV6-5 to TRBJ2-3, with 13 positions matching TRBD2. The J segment lost 3 bases and the V segment lost 5 bases, leaving 2 bases of the junction unmatched. This CDR3 contains 15 residues. The germline gives CDR1 MNHEY, CDR2 SVGAGI. The CDR3 here is CASSRTSGRTDTQYF. CDR3 in DNA: TGTGCCAGCAGTCGGACTAGCGGGAGAACAGATACGCAGTATTTT.

This clone was observed at least ten times. V is TRBV5-1 and J is TRBJ2-7; 9 bases align to TRBD1. Germline trimming cut 2 bases from V and 0 bases from J; bases unmatched to any gene: 3. The CDR3 has 15 amino acids. CDR1 and CDR2 (germline): SGHRS, YFSETQ. CDR3 nucleotides: TGCGCCAGCAGCTTCACAGGGGGCGCCTCCTACGAGCAGTACTTC. It encodes CASSFTGGASYEQYF.

This clone was seen at least ten times. The rearrangement uses TRBV10-1 and TRBJ2-3, with TRBD2 as a possible D gene (6 bases). The V end was cut by 2 bases, the J end by 6 bases, with 15 bases between. The CDR3 loop spans 15 amino acids. Germline V gene sequence: CDR1 WNHNN, CDR2 SYGVQD (reference sequence). In DNA, the CDR3 is TGCGCCAGCAGTGAGGCGGGACCATTTGGGGATACGCAGTATTTT. Protein sequence: CASSEAGPFGDTQYF.

This clone was picked up many times. This rearrangement joins TRBV28 to TRBJ2-5; possibly TRBD2 for D (5 bases). Trimming took 5 bases from V and 5 from J, leaving 21 bases between them. Germline V gene lookup returns CDR1 MDHEN and CDR2 SYDVKM. The CDR3 has 16 residues. The CDR3 spells CASSPGGGRVWETQYF. DNA of the CDR3: TGTGCCAGCAGTCCTGGAGGCGGTAGGGTTTGGGAGACCCAGTACTTC.

This clone has a count of ten or more. The chain joins TRBV6-5 to TRBJ1-2, with 10 bases identical to TRBD1. Germline CDR1 reads MNHEY; CDR2 reads SVGAGI. The CDR3 length is 16 residues. V trimming: 0 bases; J trimming: 8 bases; junction bases outside the gene matches: 9. CDR3 DNA: TGTGCCAGCAGTTACTCCCGGACAGGGGGTTTCGGCGGCTACACCTTC. This sequence encodes CASSYSRTGGFGGYTF.

This clone was counted a few times. The V call is TRBV7-3, the J call TRBJ2-3, with D perhaps matching TRBD2 (5 bases). Germline-derived CDR1 and CDR2 are SGHTA and FQGTGA. This CDR3 is built from 13 residues. V was cut by 4 bases and J by 4 bases, with 9 bases left in between. CDR3 in amino acids: CASSYGVADTQYF. The CDR3 DNA is TGTGCCAGCAGCTACGGGGTTGCAGATACGCAGTATTTT.

This clone was detected ten times or more. V gene TRBV9 combines with J gene TRBJ2-7; 7 bases agree with TRBD1. The CDR3 length is 16 residues. V lost 4 bases and J lost 1; bases outside the gene matches: 11. The germline V gene encodes CDR1 SGDLS and CDR2 YYNGEE. In DNA, the CDR3 is TGTGCCAGCAGCCCCCAACCCGGGACAGCATCCTACGAGCAGTACTTC. As protein: CASSPQPGTASYEQYF.

In this sample, this clone turned up many times. This chain's CDR3 is CASSASQTNTEAFF. The CDR3 nucleotides read TGTGCCAGCAGTGCGAGTCAGACAAACACTGAAGCTTTCTTT. The V call is TRBV6-4, the J call TRBJ1-1; no reliable D call. The V and J ends lost 4 bases and 2 bases respectively, with 11 bases between them. Germline V CDR1 and CDR2: MRHNA, SNTAGT. The CDR3 extends over 14 amino acids.

This clone was seen repeatedly, ten times or more. This rearrangement joins TRBV9 to TRBJ2-3; 7 positions agree with TRBD2. The length of the CDR3 is 14 residues. The J segment lost 4 bases and the V segment lost 0 bases, leaving 2 bases of the junction unmatched. Germline CDR1 reads SGDLS; CDR2 reads YYNGEE. The CDR3 protein is CASSVGAGADTQYF. The CDR3 nucleotides read TGTGCCAGCAGCGTAGGGGCGGGGGCAGATACGCAGTATTTT.

This clone was found many times. The chain employs TRBV2 and TRBJ1-1; TRBD1 might be the D (5 bases). CDR3 length: 15 residues. Germline assignment: CDR1 SNHLY and CDR2 FYNNEI. V shed 5 bases and J shed 0 bases, with 13 bases lying between them. The CDR3, as DNA: TGTGCCAGCAGTTTCGGGGGACGGCTGAACACTGAAGCTTTCTTT. Amino acids: CASSFGGRLNTEAFF.

This clone was observed at least ten times. This chain connects TRBV6-6 to TRBJ1-1, with D maybe TRBD1 (5 bases). Trimming stripped 6 bases from V and 0 bases from J, with 8 bases between. The CDR3 totals 13 residues. CDR1 and CDR2 from the germline V gene are MNHNY and SVGAGI (reference sequence). CDR3 in DNA: TGTGCCAGCAGCTGGGGGGTGAACACTGAAGCTTTCTTT. As protein: CASSWGVNTEAFF.

This clone was detected ten times or more. The J gene is TRBJ2-1, the V gene TRBV5-1; D uncertain. V lost 3 bases, J lost 0 bases, and 13 bases lay in between. The germline V gene encodes CDR1 SGHRS and CDR2 YFSETQ. The CDR3 has 16 residues. The CDR3 is CASSSLSSSSYNEQFF. For the CDR3, the DNA is TGCGCCAGCAGCTCCTTGTCGTCGAGCTCCTACAATGAGCAGTTCTTC.

This clone was detected many times. The CDR3 DNA sequence: TGTGCCTGGAGCTCGTACTATCGGGAGCAGTACTTC. This encodes CAWSSYYREQYF. V is TRBV30 and J is TRBJ2-7; D gene unclear. CDR3 length: 12 amino acids. V lost 3 bases, J lost 7 bases, and 13 bases lay in between. Germline lookup yields CDR1 GTSNPN and CDR2 SVGIG (reference sequence).

This clone was seen repeatedly, ten times or more. The V and J genes are TRBV7-6 and TRBJ2-7; the D is unclear. Germline CDR1 and CDR2: SGHVS and FNYEAQ. The CDR3 is 17 amino acids. Between the trimmed V and J ends, which lost 5 bases and 0 bases, there was a span of 20 bases. CDR3 nucleotides: TGTGCCAGCAGCCCCCCGCGTGCAAGCGCGCACTCCTACGAGCAGTACTTC. Amino acids: CASSPPRASAHSYEQYF.

This clone showed up many times. This chain links TRBV2 with TRBJ1-2, with TRBD1 as a possible D gene (6 bases). The CDR3 spans 10 residues. Germline values: CDR1 SNHLY, CDR2 FYNNEI. The germline V and J ends were trimmed by 8 bases and 10 bases, with 11 bases remaining between them. CDR3 nucleotides: TGTGCCAGCGGGGGCTCCGCCTACACCTTC. It specifies CASGGSAYTF.